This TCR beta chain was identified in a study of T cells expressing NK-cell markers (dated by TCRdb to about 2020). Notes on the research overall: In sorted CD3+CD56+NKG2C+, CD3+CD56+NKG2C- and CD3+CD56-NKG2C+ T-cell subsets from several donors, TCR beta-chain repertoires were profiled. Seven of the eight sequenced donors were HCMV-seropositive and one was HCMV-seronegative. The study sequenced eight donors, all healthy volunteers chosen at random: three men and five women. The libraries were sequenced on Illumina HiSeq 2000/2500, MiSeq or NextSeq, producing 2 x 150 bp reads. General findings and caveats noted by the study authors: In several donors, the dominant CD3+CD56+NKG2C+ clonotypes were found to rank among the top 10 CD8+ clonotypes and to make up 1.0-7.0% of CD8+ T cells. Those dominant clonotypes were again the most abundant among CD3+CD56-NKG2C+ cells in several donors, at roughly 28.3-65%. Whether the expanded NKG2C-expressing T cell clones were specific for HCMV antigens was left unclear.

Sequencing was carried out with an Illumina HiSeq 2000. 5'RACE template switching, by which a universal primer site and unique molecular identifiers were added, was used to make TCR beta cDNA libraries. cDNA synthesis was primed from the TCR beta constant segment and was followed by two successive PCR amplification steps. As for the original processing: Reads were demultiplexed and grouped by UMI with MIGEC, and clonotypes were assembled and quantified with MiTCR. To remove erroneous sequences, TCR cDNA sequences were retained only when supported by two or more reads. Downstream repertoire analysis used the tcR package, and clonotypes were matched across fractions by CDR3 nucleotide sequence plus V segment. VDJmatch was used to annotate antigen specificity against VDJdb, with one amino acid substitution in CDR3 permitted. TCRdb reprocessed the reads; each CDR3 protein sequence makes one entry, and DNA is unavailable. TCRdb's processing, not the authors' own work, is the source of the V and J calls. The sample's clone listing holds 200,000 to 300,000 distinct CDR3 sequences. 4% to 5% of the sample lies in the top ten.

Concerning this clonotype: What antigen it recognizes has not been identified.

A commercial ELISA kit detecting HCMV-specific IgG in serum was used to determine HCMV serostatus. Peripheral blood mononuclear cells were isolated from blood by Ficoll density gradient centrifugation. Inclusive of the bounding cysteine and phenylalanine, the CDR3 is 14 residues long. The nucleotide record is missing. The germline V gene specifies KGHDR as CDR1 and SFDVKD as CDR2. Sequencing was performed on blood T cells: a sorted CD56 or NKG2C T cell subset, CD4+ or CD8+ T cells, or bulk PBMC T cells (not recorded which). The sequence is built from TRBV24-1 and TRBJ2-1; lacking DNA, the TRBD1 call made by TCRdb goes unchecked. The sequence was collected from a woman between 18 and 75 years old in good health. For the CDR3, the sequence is CATRGQGAGNEQFF.